Following are 29 T cell receptor beta chains from one sample sequenced in a study of T cells in Graves' hyperthyroidism and ophthalmopathy. TCR beta CDR3 region amplification was performed from RNA transcripts. Carried out on the TCR CDR3, a first-round RT-PCR used the HTBI primer set. One entry per CDR3 protein results from TCRdb running MiXCR on the multiplex PCR reads. The repertoire includes over 450,000 distinct CDR3 sequences, approximately 15% of them detected once, and less than 20% sits in the top ten. Sequencing was performed on blood. The receptors stem from a woman younger than 35 with Graves' hyperthyroidism.

The J gene is TRBJ2-7, the V gene TRBV11-3, with D tentatively TRBD1 (6 bases). Germline CDR1 reads SGHNT; CDR2 reads YENEEA. The CDR3 loop spans 13 amino acids. V lost 1 base, J lost 4 bases, and 8 bases lay in between. In DNA form, the CDR3 reads TGTGCCAGCAGCTTAGTACAGGGTTACGAGCAGTACTTC. This sequence encodes CASSLVQGYEQYF.

This clonotype has at least ten counts. This chain links TRBV7-8 with TRBJ1-2; D gene unclear. V was shortened by 2 bases and J by 6 bases, with 16 bases between the two germline ends. The CDR3 is made up of 15 amino acids. CDR1 is SGHVS, CDR2 FQNEAQ, per germline. This CDR3 reads CASSLRPAAGDGYTF. CDR3 DNA: TGTGCCAGCAGCTTACGCCCGGCGGCCGGGGATGGCTACACCTTC.

In its sample, this clonotype was seen many times. V is TRBV5-1 and J is TRBJ1-6; D is perhaps TRBD1 (5 bases). The CDR3 extends over 14 amino acids. Germline-derived CDR1 and CDR2 are SGHRS and YFSETQ. V gave up 3 bases and J gave up 9 bases, with 13 bases separating them. The CDR3 spells CASSSEGRGSPLHF. The CDR3 coding sequence is TGCGCCAGCAGCTCCGAGGGAAGGGGTTCACCCCTCCACTTT.

This clonotype was seen ten or more times. The CDR3 here is CASSMGPPSSYNSPLHF. The CDR3, as DNA: TGTGCCAGTAGTATGGGACCGCCGAGCTCCTATAATTCACCCCTCCACTTT. This chain connects TRBV19 to TRBJ1-6; the D gene is possibly TRBD1 (5 bases). This CDR3 is 17 amino acids long. Germline V lookup: CDR1 LNHDA, CDR2 SQIVND (reference sequence). V lost 3 bases, J lost 0 bases, and 12 bases lay in between.

The V call is TRBV4-1, the J call TRBJ2-7; 7 nucleotides agree with TRBD2. Germline V lookup: CDR1 MGHRA, CDR2 YSYEKL. Trimming removed 1 base from V and 1 base from J; junction bases left unmatched: 10. The CDR3 totals 17 residues. CDR3 in amino acids: CASSQAAGQGLSYEQYF. CDR3 sequence (DNA): TGCGCCAGCAGCCAAGCAGCGGGGCAGGGTTTATCCTACGAGCAGTACTTC.

V gene TRBV18 combines with J gene TRBJ1-1; D possibly corresponds to TRBD1 (6 bases). V was trimmed by 6 bases and J by 1 base, leaving 12 bases between them. The CDR3 runs 14 residues. The V gene's germline CDR1 is KGHSH and CDR2 LQKENI. As DNA, the CDR3 is TGTGCCAGCTCGCGCCGGGACACGAACACTGAAGCTTTCTTT. Its protein product is CASSRRDTNTEAFF.

This clonotype was seen at least ten times. The rearrangement uses TRBV3-1 and TRBJ2-3, with a possible D match to TRBD1 (7 bases). V shed 2 bases and J shed 0 bases, with 15 bases lying between them. The CDR3 covers 17 residues. The germline V gene has CDR1 LGHDT and CDR2 YNNKEL (reference sequence). The CDR3 reads CASSQLPTGTSTDTQYF. The CDR3 coding sequence is TGTGCCAGCAGCCAACTCCCGACAGGGACTAGCACAGATACGCAGTATTTT.

In its sample, this clonotype was seen many times. This rearrangement joins TRBV7-3 to TRBJ2-1, with D hard to call. CDR3 size: 12 residues. The V and J ends lost 6 bases and 8 bases respectively, with 11 bases between them. Germline CDR1 and CDR2: SGHTA and FQGTGA. In DNA form, the CDR3 reads TGTGCCAGCAGGCCTCAAGCCCATGAGCAGTTCTTC. This encodes CASRPQAHEQFF. Complete variable domain (other parts from reference TRBV7-3 and TRBJ2-1): GAGVSQTPSNKVTEKGKYVELRCDPISGHTALYWYRQSLGQGPEFLIYFQGTGAADDSGLPNDRFFAVRPEGSVSTLKIQRTERGDSAVYLCASRPQAHEQFFGPGTRLTVL.

This clonotype was found many times. V is TRBV2 and J is TRBJ1-1; possible D gene TRBD1, 5 bases. Trimming removed 3 bases from V and 3 bases from J, with 11 bases in between. The CDR3 extends over 14 amino acids. Germline-derived CDR1 and CDR2 are SNHLY and FYNNEI. The CDR3 region is CASSDTGAYTEAFF. The DNA for the CDR3 is TGTGCCAGCAGTGACACAGGCGCGTACACTGAAGCTTTCTTT. The full variable domain, with the rest looked up from reference TRBV2 and TRBJ1-1, is EPEVTQTPSHQVTQMGQEVILRCVPISNHLYFYWYRQILGQKVEFLVSFYNNEISEKSEIFDDQFSVERPDGSNFTLKIRSTKLEDSAMYFCASSDTGAYTEAFFGQGTRLTVV.

At least ten counts were recorded for this clonotype. The chain recombines TRBV6-5 with TRBJ1-1; the D is unclear. This CDR3 contains 14 residues. Trimming stripped 0 bases from V and 1 base from J, with 6 bases between. Germline-derived CDR1 and CDR2 are MNHEY and SVGAGI. The CDR3 bases are TGTGCCAGCAGTTACTCGGGCAGGAACACTGAAGCTTTCTTT. It translates to CASSYSGRNTEAFF.

This clonotype was recorded at least ten times. The chain employs TRBV11-2 and TRBJ2-5; D assignment may be TRBD1 or TRBD2 (5 bases each). The CDR3 runs 15 residues. Per germline, CDR1 SGHAT and CDR2 FQNNGV. V was pared by 5 bases and J by 7 bases, with 20 bases between. This CDR3 reads CASSLKPGTSATQYF. The CDR3 DNA is TGTGCCAGCAGCCTCAAGCCCGGGACCTCGGCGACCCAGTACTTC.

This rearrangement joins TRBV9 to TRBJ2-1; 10 bases agree with TRBD2. The CDR3 is made up of 15 amino acids. Per germline, CDR1 SGDLS and CDR2 YYNGEE. J gave up 4 bases and V 3 bases, and 4 bases lay outside the gene matches. The CDR3 bases are TGTGCCAGCAGCGCCGTAGCGGGGGGTTACAATGAGCAGTTCTTC. Translated, it gives CASSAVAGGYNEQFF.

This clonotype came up many times. V and J are TRBV12-3 or TRBV12-4 and TRBJ1-2, with a tentative D call TRBD1 (6 bases). The CDR3 runs to 16 residues. Deletions cut 6 bases from V and 2 bases from J, with 19 bases between. CDR3 DNA sequence: TGTGCCAGCAGCAGGACAGATAGCAGGCTAAACTATGGCTACACCTTC. Protein: CASSRTDSRLNYGYTF.

This clonotype has a count of ten or more. The gene calls are TRBV7-9 and TRBJ1-5; D not resolved. The CDR3 runs to 14 residues. Trimming removed 3 bases from V and 0 bases from J, with 6 bases in between. Germline V gene data show CDR1 as SEHNR and CDR2 as FQNEAQ (reference sequence). The CDR3 protein is CASSLSSSNQPQHF. DNA of the CDR3: TGTGCCAGCAGCTTGAGCAGTAGCAATCAGCCCCAGCATTTT.

This clonotype showed up many times. This chain uses TRBV19 with TRBJ1-6, with D perhaps matching TRBD1 (6 bases). V lost 4 bases and J lost 3, with 13 bases in between. Germline CDR1 and CDR2: LNHDA and SQIVND (reference sequence). CDR3 size: 16 residues. The CDR3 bases are TGTGCCAGTAGTACCTCCTACAGGGACTATAATTCACCCCTCCACTTT. It codes for CASSTSYRDYNSPLHF.

The table lists this clonotype with many counts. V usage is TRBV24-1 and J usage is TRBJ2-2, with D maybe TRBD1 (6 bases). The V end lost 6 bases, the J end lost 4 bases, and 11 bases lay between the germline ends. Germline CDR1 and CDR2: KGHDR and SFDVKD. The CDR3 sequence is 14 residues long. Here the CDR3 reads CATSQGIITGELFF. The CDR3 bases are TGTGCCACCAGTCAGGGGATTATCACCGGGGAGCTGTTTTTT.

This clonotype was seen many times. The chain combines TRBV11-2 with TRBJ2-1, with 8 nucleotides matching TRBD2. V trimming: 8 bases; J trimming: 2 bases; junction bases outside the gene matches: 8. Germline V gene lookup returns CDR1 SGHAT and CDR2 FQNNGV. The CDR3 is 15 residues long. The DNA for the CDR3 is TGTGCCAGCGCACGGGGGCGGGAGGCCTACAATGAGCAGTTCTTC. As protein: CASARGREAYNEQFF.

This clonotype appeared a few times. This chain uses TRBV6-2 or TRBV6-3 with TRBJ2-7; the D gene is possibly TRBD2 (6 bases). Germline V lookup: CDR1 MNHEY, CDR2 SVGEGT. The CDR3 is 15 amino acids. Trimming left V 5 bases short and J 4 bases short, with 18 bases between. For the CDR3, the DNA is TGTGCCAGCAGTACGGGACTCCTTAGCTTTTACGAGCAGTACTTC. This translates into CASSTGLLSFYEQYF.

In its sample, this clonotype was seen a few times. The chain has TRBV6-1 and TRBJ1-2; tentatively, D is TRBD1 (5 bases). From germline, CDR1 is MNHNS and CDR2 SASEGT. The CDR3 covers 12 residues. V was pared by 6 bases and J by 5 bases, with 10 bases between. The CDR3 coding sequence is TGTGCCAGCAGATCGGGGGAATATGGCTACACCTTC. Its translation: CASRSGEYGYTF.

The rearrangement links TRBV11-3 to TRBJ1-1; no clear D gene. Per the germline V gene, CDR1 is SGHNT and CDR2 is YENEEA. V lost 5 bases and J lost 0, with 7 bases in between. The CDR3 contains 13 residues. CDR3 protein: CASSVSVNTEAFF. DNA for the CDR3: TGTGCCAGCAGCGTATCGGTGAACACTGAAGCTTTCTTT.

This clonotype was counted only a few times. This chain links TRBV3-1 with TRBJ1-2; D unclear. The germline gives CDR1 LGHDT, CDR2 YNNKEL (reference sequence). There are 13 residues in the CDR3. Between the trimmed V and J ends, which lost 0 bases and 8 bases, there was a span of 10 bases. This CDR3 reads CASSQDRDLGYTF. CDR3 coding DNA: TGTGCCAGCAGCCAAGATCGGGATCTGGGCTACACCTTC.

This rearrangement joins TRBV6-1 to TRBJ2-2; the D gene is possibly TRBD2 (5 bases). The CDR3 spans 15 residues. Germline V gene lookup returns CDR1 MNHNS and CDR2 SASEGT. Trimming removed 5 bases from V and 1 base from J, with 11 bases in between. The CDR3 protein is CASSFDGLNTGELFF. Written as DNA, the CDR3 is TGTGCCAGCAGTTTCGATGGACTGAACACCGGGGAGCTGTTTTTT.

There are many counts of this clonotype. The chain has TRBV4-1 and TRBJ2-3; perhaps TRBD2 as D (5 bases). V lost 0 bases to trimming and J lost 4 bases, with 8 bases between them. CDR3 length: 14 amino acids. The germline V gene encodes CDR1 MGHRA and CDR2 YSYEKL. The CDR3 spells CASSQERAADTQYF. DNA for the CDR3: TGCGCCAGCAGCCAAGAGCGAGCGGCAGATACGCAGTATTTT.

Note on this clonotype: A read error is likely here: a far larger clone is one base away. The CDR3: CASSPTGDYGYAF. The CDR3 nucleotides read TGTGCCAGCAGCCCTACAGGAGACTATGGCTACGCCTTC. The genes are TRBV9 and TRBJ1-2; a possible D gene is TRBD1 (5 bases). This CDR3 contains 13 residues. CDR1 is SGDLS and CDR2 is YYNGEE in the germline V gene.

The rearrangement links TRBV3-1 to TRBJ2-1; D unresolved. Germline lookup yields CDR1 LGHDT and CDR2 YNNKEL (reference sequence). This CDR3 contains 18 residues. Trimming shortened V by 0 bases and J by 4 bases, and 19 bases separated the two germline ends. CDR3 in DNA: TGTGCCAGCAGCCAAGAACCCCCCGGTTTGTCCCTGTACAATGAGCAGTTCTTC. This gives the protein CASSQEPPGLSLYNEQFF.

V usage is TRBV6-1 and J usage is TRBJ1-5, with D unclear. V lost 6 bases and J 4 bases, leaving 13 bases between the germline ends. Looked up from germline, CDR1 is MNHNS and CDR2 is SASEGT. The CDR3 has 14 residues. CDR3 loop: CASRLTSGNQPQHF. The CDR3, as DNA: TGTGCCAGCAGATTGACGTCGGGGAATCAGCCCCAGCATTTT.

This clonotype has ten or more counts. The junction departs from germline at one end; a sequencing error may be responsible. The chain is built from TRBV28 and TRBJ2-1; weak D call: TRBD2 (6 bases). This CDR3 comprises 16 residues. Per germline, CDR1 MDHEN and CDR2 SYDVKM. CDR3 nucleotide sequence: TGTGCCAGCAGCCCTCCGGGACTTGGCGTCTACCATGAGCAGTTCTTC. This gives the protein CASSPPGLGVYHEQFF.

The CDR3: CASSSTGDSSYEQYF. CDR3 sequence (DNA): TGTGCCAGCAGTTCCACGGGGGACAGCTCCTACGAGCAGTACTTC. V is TRBV6-4 and J is TRBJ2-7, with D possibly matching TRBD1 (7 bases). V was cut by 5 bases and J by 0 bases, with 14 bases left in between. The CDR3 runs to 15 residues. Germline V gene sequence: CDR1 MRHNA, CDR2 SNTAGT.

The table lists this clonotype with many counts. The chain uses TRBV30 and TRBJ2-1; TRBD2 matches 9 bases. There are 12 residues in the CDR3. Losses at the gene ends were 5 bases for V and 7 bases for J; bases not matched to a gene: 3. Germline values: CDR1 GTSNPN, CDR2 SVGIG (reference sequence). CDR3 sequence: CAWGLAGNEQFF. DNA for the CDR3: TGTGCCTGGGGCCTAGCGGGGAATGAGCAGTTCTTC.